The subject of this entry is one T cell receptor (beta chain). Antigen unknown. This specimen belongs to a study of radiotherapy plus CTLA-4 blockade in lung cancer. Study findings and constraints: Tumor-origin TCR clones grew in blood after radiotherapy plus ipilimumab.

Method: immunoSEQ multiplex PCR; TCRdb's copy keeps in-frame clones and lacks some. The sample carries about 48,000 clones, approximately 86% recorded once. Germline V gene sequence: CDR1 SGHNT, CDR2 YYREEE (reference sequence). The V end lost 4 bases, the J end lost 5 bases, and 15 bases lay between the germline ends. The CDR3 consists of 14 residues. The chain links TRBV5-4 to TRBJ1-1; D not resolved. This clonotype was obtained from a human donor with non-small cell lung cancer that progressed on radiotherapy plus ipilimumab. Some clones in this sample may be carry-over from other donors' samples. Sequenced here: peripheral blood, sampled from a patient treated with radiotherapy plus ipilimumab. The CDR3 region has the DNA TGTGCCAGCAGCCAAGGAGCCGGAGGAACTGAAGCTTTCTTT. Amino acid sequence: CASSQGAGGTEAFF.